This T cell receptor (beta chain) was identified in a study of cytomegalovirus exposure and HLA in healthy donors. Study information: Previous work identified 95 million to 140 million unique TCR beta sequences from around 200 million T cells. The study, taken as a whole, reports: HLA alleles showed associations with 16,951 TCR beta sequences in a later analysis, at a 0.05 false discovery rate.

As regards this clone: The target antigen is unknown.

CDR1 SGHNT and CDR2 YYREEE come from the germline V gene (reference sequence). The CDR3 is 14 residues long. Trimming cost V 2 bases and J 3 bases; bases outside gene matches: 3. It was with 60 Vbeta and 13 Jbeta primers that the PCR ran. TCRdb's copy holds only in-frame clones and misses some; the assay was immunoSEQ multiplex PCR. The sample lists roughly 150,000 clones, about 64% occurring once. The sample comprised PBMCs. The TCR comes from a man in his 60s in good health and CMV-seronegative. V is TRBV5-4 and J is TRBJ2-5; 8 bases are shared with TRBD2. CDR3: CASSLPAGEETQYF. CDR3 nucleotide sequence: TGTGCCAGCAGCTTACCAGCGGGAGAAGAGACCCAGTACTTC.